A selection of T cell receptor beta chains follows, all from one sample in a study of T-cell reconstitution after alpha-beta-depleted transplantation in children. TCRdb fed the PCR reads into MiXCR, producing one record per CDR3 protein. The sample carries about 600,000 distinct CDR3 sequences, about 21% recorded once. This specimen was PBMCs, mostly from graft donor cells, taken 360 days after TCRalphabeta/CD19-depleted stem cell transplant. All receptors come from a boy less than two years old who had a stem cell transplant for acute myeloid leukemia, so the T cells may come from the graft donor. Both conserved end residues are part of each CDR3. A D gene is named only where the DNA matches it firmly. Only some rows state a clone size, as once, few, many or a class for expanded clones.

J: TRBJ1-3
size: many
V: TRBV28
D: NA
CDR3: CASSSRSSGNTIYF
DNA: TGTGCCAGCAGTTCTCGGAGCTCTGGAAACACCATATATTTT

J: TRBJ1-6
size: NA
V: TRBV7-8
D: TRBD1
CDR3: CASSITGVSPLHF
DNA: TGTGCCAGCAGCATAACAGGGGTATCACCCCTCCACTTT

J: TRBJ2-1
size: NA
V: TRBV24-1
D: TRBD1
CDR3: CATSDFTGQGRNNEQFF
DNA: TGTGCCACCAGTGATTTCACGGGACAGGGGAGGAACAATGAGCAGTTCTTC

J: TRBJ2-3
size: NA
V: TRBV18
D: TRBD2
CDR3: CASHTTSGTDTQYF
DNA: TGTGCCAGCCATACGACTAGCGGCACAGATACGCAGTATTTT

J: TRBJ2-2
size: many
V: TRBV12-3/TRBV12-4
D: TRBD1
CDR3: CASTPGQGAAGELFF
DNA: TGTGCCAGCACCCCTGGACAGGGGGCCGCCGGGGAGCTGTTTTTT

J: TRBJ2-3
size: many
V: TRBV29-1
D: NA
CDR3: CSLEMSTDTQYF
DNA: TGCAGCCTGGAGATGAGCACAGATACGCAGTATTTT

J: TRBJ2-1
size: NA
V: TRBV19
D: NA
CDR3: CASSPLPGQLLYNEQFF
DNA: TGTGCCAGTAGTCCTCTACCGGGACAACTTCTCTACAATGAGCAGTTCTTC

J: TRBJ2-5
size: NA
V: TRBV20-1
D: TRBD1
CDR3: CSARDPGTGPGRDQYF
DNA: TGCAGTGCTAGAGATCCGGGGACAGGGCCGGGTAGAGACCAGTACTTC

J: TRBJ2-3
size: few
V: TRBV11-2
D: TRBD2
CDR3: CASSLGSSGGYTDTQYF
DNA: TGTGCCAGCAGCTTAGGATCTAGCGGGGGTTACACAGATACGCAGTATTTT

J: TRBJ1-1
size: few
V: TRBV4-1
D: NA
CDR3: CASSQGVRQNTEAFF
DNA: TGCGCCAGCAGCCAAGGGGTGAGACAGAACACTGAAGCTTTCTTT

J: TRBJ2-1
size: NA
V: TRBV6-5
D: NA
CDR3: CASSYRGLAADNEQFF
DNA: TGTGCCAGCAGTTACAGGGGGCTAGCGGCGGACAATGAGCAGTTCTTC

J: TRBJ2-3
size: many
V: TRBV21-1
D: NA
CDR3: CASSKVAESGRTDTQYF
DNA: TGTGCCAGCAGCAAAGTTGCGGAGAGCGGGCGCACAGATACGCAGTATTTT

J: TRBJ2-5
size: NA
V: TRBV24-1
D: TRBD1
CDR3: CATSFGGTGRETQYF
DNA: TGTGCCACCAGTTTCGGGGGGACAGGGCGAGAGACCCAGTACTTC

J: TRBJ2-7
size: NA
V: TRBV5-1
D: TRBD1
CDR3: CASSLGTGENEQYF
DNA: TGCGCCAGCAGCTTAGGGACAGGGGAAAACGAGCAGTACTTC

J: TRBJ2-4
size: many
V: TRBV11-2
D: NA
CDR3: CASTTRTPGDIQYF
DNA: TGTGCCAGCACTACCCGGACACCAGGGGACATTCAGTACTTC

J: TRBJ1-1
size: NA
V: TRBV15
D: NA
CDR3: CATGRTREGTEAFF
DNA: TGTGCCACCGGCCGAACCCGAGAGGGCACTGAAGCTTTCTTT

J: TRBJ1-1
size: NA
V: TRBV20-1
D: NA
CDR3: CSARDREDSRTEAFF
DNA: TGCAGTGCTAGAGATCGGGAGGATAGCAGGACTGAAGCTTTCTTT

J: TRBJ2-7
size: many
V: TRBV10-3
D: NA
CDR3: CAISESGLGPHEQYF
DNA: TGTGCCATCAGTGAGTCCGGGCTGGGTCCCCACGAGCAGTACTTC

J: TRBJ1-2
size: NA
V: TRBV20-1
D: NA
CDR3: CSAPQDHYGYTF
DNA: TGCAGTGCCCCCCAGGACCACTATGGCTACACCTTC

J: TRBJ1-3
size: few
V: TRBV6-1
D: NA
CDR3: CASIFGHLSGNTIYF
DNA: TGTGCCAGCATCTTCGGACACCTCTCTGGAAACACCATATATTTT

J: TRBJ2-1
size: many
V: TRBV29-1
D: TRBD1
CDR3: CSAGGLYNEQFF
DNA: TGCAGCGCAGGGGGCCTCTACAATGAGCAGTTCTTC

J: TRBJ2-1
size: few
V: TRBV29-1
D: NA
CDR3: CSVPSRLASYNEQFF
DNA: TGCAGCGTGCCATCCCGTCTAGCCTCCTACAATGAGCAGTTCTTC

J: TRBJ1-6
size: few
V: TRBV6-1
D: NA
CDR3: CASSRGGVSPLHF
DNA: TGTGCCAGCAGTAGAGGTGGGGTATCACCCCTCCACTTT

J: TRBJ2-7
size: NA
V: TRBV10-3
D: NA
CDR3: CAIRWGQGNMDYEQYF
DNA: TGTGCCATCAGGTGGGGCCAGGGAAATATGGACTACGAGCAGTACTTC

J: TRBJ1-1
size: NA
V: TRBV28
D: NA
CDR3: CASSYRRSGTEAFF
DNA: TGTGCCAGCAGTTACCGGCGGAGTGGGACTGAAGCTTTCTTT

J: TRBJ2-3
size: many
V: TRBV7-2
D: NA
CDR3: CASSLDVHF
DNA: TGTGCCAGCAGCTTAGATGTCCATTTT

J: TRBJ2-1
size: many
V: TRBV12-3/TRBV12-4
D: NA
CDR3: CAVWEVAQNEQFF
DNA: TGTGCCGTGTGGGAGGTAGCGCAGAATGAGCAGTTCTTC

J: TRBJ2-2
size: few
V: TRBV7-3
D: TRBD2
CDR3: CASSLSSGGTGELFF
DNA: TGTGCCAGCAGCTTATCTAGCGGGGGTACCGGGGAGCTGTTTTTT

J: TRBJ2-3
size: NA
V: TRBV7-2
D: TRBD2
CDR3: CASSPLASGGRVDTQYF
DNA: TGTGCCAGCAGCCCCCTAGCGAGCGGGGGCCGGGTAGATACGCAGTATTTT

J: TRBJ2-1
size: many
V: TRBV20-1
D: TRBD2
CDR3: CSASVAGGLWGEQFF
DNA: TGCAGTGCTAGTGTAGCGGGGGGGCTGTGGGGTGAGCAGTTCTTC

J: TRBJ2-7
size: few
V: TRBV29-1
D: NA
CDR3: CSVFWTRSHEQYF
DNA: TGCAGCGTCTTTTGGACGCGGTCCCACGAGCAGTACTTC

J: TRBJ2-2
size: many
V: TRBV7-2
D: TRBD1
CDR3: CASSLDTGAASGELFF
DNA: TGTGCCAGCAGCTTGGACACAGGGGCAGCAAGCGGGGAGCTGTTTTTT

J: TRBJ2-3
size: few
V: TRBV5-1
D: TRBD2
CDR3: CASSRYPGLAAPDTQYF
DNA: TGCGCCAGCAGCCGATACCCGGGACTAGCGGCACCAGATACGCAGTATTTT

J: TRBJ2-7
size: few
V: TRBV6-5
D: NA
CDR3: CASSYSIPGSYEQYF
DNA: TGTGCCAGCAGTTACTCGATTCCAGGGTCCTACGAGCAGTACTTC

J: TRBJ1-2
size: few
V: TRBV11-2
D: NA
CDR3: CASSWGGSYGYTF
DNA: TGTGCCAGCAGCTGGGGGGGTAGCTATGGCTACACCTTC